One and the same sample provided the 6 T cell receptor beta chains below, sequenced in a study of human T cells and chemical hapten exposure. TCRdb redid the calling of the RACE reads with MiXCR, one entry per CDR3 protein. The sample holds about 84,000 distinct CDR3 sequences, over 9.5% seen once. Time point denoted: patch test 2, 6 weeks after DPC sensitization. Treatment indicated: therapeutic diphenylcyclopropenone sensitization with weekly scalp DPC. The sequenced sample was whole blood, obtained in connection with sensitization to the hapten diphenylcyclopropenone (DPC). The receptors stem from a woman in her fifties or sixties with alopecia areata. Some clones in this sample may be carry-over from other donors' samples.

This clonotype was seen many times. This rearrangement joins TRBV29-1 to TRBJ1-1; 8 bases align to TRBD1. Looked up from germline, CDR1 is SQVTM and CDR2 is ANQGSEA. V shed 6 bases, J shed 7 bases, and the junction held 7 bases outside the gene matches. This CDR3 spans 12 amino acids. Here the CDR3 DNA reads TGCAGCGTCGGGACAGGAGACAGTGAAGCTTTCTTT. Amino acid sequence: CSVGTGDSEAFF.

The V call is TRBV12-3 or TRBV12-4, the J call TRBJ2-3; D assignment may be TRBD1 or TRBD2 (5 bases each). This CDR3 is 17 amino acids long. Trimming left V 3 bases short and J 2 bases short, with 18 bases between. DNA of the CDR3: TGTGCCAGCAGTTTGGGCCGCCGGGACCCTCCCACAGATACGCAGTATTTT. The encoded protein is CASSLGRRDPPTDTQYF.

The chain joins TRBV10-2 to TRBJ1-3, with D unresolved. V was clipped by 3 bases and J by 1 base, with 7 bases between them. The germline V gene encodes CDR1 WSHSY and CDR2 SAAADI. The CDR3 spans 14 residues. The CDR3 reads CASSDDFSGNTIYF. In DNA form, the CDR3 reads TGCGCCAGCAGTGATGACTTTTCTGGAAACACCATATATTTT.

In this sample, this clonotype turned up a few times. V gene TRBV7-2 combines with J gene TRBJ2-7; the match to TRBD2 covers 10 bases. The CDR3 extends over 14 amino acids. Per the germline V gene, CDR1 is SGHTA and CDR2 is FQGNSA. Germline trimming cut 3 bases from V and 4 bases from J; bases unmatched to any gene: 3. In DNA form, the CDR3 reads TGTGCCAGCAGCTTCAGACTAGCGGGTTACGAGCAGTACTTC. Translation: CASSFRLAGYEQYF.

V and J are TRBV4-3 and TRBJ1-2; 7 nucleotides agree with TRBD1. The germline V gene has CDR1 LGHNA and CDR2 YSLEER. The CDR3 loop spans 15 amino acids. The J segment lost 4 bases and the V segment lost 0 bases, leaving 5 bases of the junction unmatched. The CDR3 spells CASSQDVRQGYGYTF. The CDR3 nucleotides are TGCGCCAGCAGCCAAGATGTCCGACAGGGCTATGGCTACACCTTC.

V gene TRBV12-3 or TRBV12-4 combines with J gene TRBJ1-2; the match to TRBD1 covers 7 bases. The CDR3 contains 14 residues. V lost 6 bases and J lost 4; bases outside the gene matches: 8. The CDR3 nucleotides are TGTGCCAGCAGGAACCGGGACAGTACCTATGGCTACACCTTC. This sequence encodes CASRNRDSTYGYTF.